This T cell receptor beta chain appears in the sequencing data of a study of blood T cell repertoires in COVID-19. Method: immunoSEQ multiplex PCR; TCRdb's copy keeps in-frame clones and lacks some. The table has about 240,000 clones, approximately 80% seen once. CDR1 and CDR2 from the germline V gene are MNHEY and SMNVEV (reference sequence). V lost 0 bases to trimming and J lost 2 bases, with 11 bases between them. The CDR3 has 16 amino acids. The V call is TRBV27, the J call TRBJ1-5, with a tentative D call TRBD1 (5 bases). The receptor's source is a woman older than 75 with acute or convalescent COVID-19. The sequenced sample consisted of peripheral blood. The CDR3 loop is CASSLSQGPGNQPQHF. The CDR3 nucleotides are TGTGCCAGCAGTTTATCCCAGGGTCCAGGCAATCAGCCCCAGCATTTT.